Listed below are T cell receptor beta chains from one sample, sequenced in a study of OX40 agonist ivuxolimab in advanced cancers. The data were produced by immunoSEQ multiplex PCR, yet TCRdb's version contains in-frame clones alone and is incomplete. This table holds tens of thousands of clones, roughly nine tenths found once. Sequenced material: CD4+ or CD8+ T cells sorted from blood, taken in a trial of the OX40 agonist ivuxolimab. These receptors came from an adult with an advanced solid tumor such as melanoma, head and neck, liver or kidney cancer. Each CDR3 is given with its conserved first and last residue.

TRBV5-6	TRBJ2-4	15	CASSVRVLAKNIQYF
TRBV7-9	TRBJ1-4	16	CASDLGSGTATEKLFF
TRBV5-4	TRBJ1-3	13	CASSWPGLDTIYF
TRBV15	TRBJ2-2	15	CATSRDTTGTGELFF
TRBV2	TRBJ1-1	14	CASSNTGVNTEAFF
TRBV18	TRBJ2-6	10	CASSANVLTF
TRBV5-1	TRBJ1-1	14	CASSSGQWGTEAFF
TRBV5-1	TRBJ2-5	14	CASSSNSPPGTQYF
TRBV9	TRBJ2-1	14	CASSVAWLANEQFF
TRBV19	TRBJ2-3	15	CASSSRADSIDTQYF
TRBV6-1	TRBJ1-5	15	CASSVQGGGNQPQHF
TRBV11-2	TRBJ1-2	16	CASSSILGGYNYGYTF
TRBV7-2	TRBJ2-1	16	CASSLGEPSSYNEQFF
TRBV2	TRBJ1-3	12	CASSGGGNTIYF
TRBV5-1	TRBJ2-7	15	CASSLGGGVSYEQYF
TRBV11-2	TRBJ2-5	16	CASSYLQTSGEETQYF
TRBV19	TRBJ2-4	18	CASSILSGAGEGKNIQYF
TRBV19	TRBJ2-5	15	CASSIGWTPQETQYF
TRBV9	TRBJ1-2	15	CATLTGQGILYGYTF
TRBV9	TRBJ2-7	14	CASSVGREGYEQYF
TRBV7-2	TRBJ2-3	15	CASSPWSGSTDTQYF
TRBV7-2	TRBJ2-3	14	CASSLSPTRDTQYF
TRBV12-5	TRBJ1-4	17	CASGLVTGSGVPEKLFF
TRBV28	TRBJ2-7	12	CASKLLLYEQYF
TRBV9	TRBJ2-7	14	CASSLGGFSYEQYF
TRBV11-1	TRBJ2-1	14	CASSLDRGSHEQFF
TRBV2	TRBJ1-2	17	CASSDQETGLRSYGYTF
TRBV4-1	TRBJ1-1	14	CASSAGHTNTEAFF
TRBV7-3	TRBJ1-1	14	CASSLAGMNTEAFF
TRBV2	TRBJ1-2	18	CASSEGLEGPTGHYGYTF
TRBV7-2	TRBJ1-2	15	CASSLDGQGNYGYTF
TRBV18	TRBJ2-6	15	CASSPSGPGANVLTF
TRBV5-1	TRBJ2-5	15	CASSLADRIGETQYF
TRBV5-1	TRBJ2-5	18	CASSLAVTSGRDGETQYF
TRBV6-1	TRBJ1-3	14	CASRVDRAGNTIYF
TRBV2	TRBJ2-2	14	CASSERPYTGELFF
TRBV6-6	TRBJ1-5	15	CASSPTGRSNQPQHF
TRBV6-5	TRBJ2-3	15	CASSPGLNSRDTQYF
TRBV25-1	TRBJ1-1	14	CASGETAKNTEAFF
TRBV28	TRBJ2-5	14	CASSSRRGQETQYF
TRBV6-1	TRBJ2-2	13	CASSHRDTGELFF
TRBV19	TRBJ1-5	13	CASSIDWQGAQHF
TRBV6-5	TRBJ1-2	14	CASTKRAGVLGYTF
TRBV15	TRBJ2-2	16	CATSRPQGIDTGELFF
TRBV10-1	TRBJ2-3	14	CASSEGTSTDTQYF
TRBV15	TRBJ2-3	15	CATSRGQGGTDTQYF
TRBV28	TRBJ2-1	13	CASRSEGYNEQFF
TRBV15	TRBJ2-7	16	CATSRDRRQGSYEQYF
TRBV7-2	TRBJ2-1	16	CATSSDGTSGMYEQFF
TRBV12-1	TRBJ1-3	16	CASSFGGPGSGNTIYF
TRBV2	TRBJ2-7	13	CASSDELAHEQYF
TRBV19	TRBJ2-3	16	CASSIDLRGDMGTQYF
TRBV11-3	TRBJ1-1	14	CASSLYVTGTEAFF
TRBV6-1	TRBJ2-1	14	CASSEAGFGNEQFF
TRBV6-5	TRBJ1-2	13	CASSPTVSYGYTF
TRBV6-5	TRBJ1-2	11	CASSPEHGYTF
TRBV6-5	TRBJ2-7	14	CASSYRTPSYEQYF
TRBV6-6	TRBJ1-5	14	CASSPTNTNQPQHF